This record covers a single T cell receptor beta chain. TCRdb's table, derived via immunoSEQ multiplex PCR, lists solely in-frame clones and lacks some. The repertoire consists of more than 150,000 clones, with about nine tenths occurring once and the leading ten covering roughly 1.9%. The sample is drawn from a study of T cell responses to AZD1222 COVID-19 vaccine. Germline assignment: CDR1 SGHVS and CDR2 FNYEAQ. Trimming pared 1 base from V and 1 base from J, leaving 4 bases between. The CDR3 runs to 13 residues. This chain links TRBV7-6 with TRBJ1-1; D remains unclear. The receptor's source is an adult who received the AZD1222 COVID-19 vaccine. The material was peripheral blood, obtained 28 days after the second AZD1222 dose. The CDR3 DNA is TGTGCCAGCAGCTTAGAACAGAACACTGAAGCTTTCTTT. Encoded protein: CASSLEQNTEAFF.